A single sample gave rise to the 21 T cell receptor beta chains below, sequenced in a study of T cell repertoires in cytomegalovirus infection. No antigen has been assigned to these receptors. TCRdb independently ran MiXCR on the reads; one entry per CDR3 protein. The sample has approximately 390,000 distinct CDR3 sequences; nearly 35% are singletons. Sequences were derived from cultured PBMCs, sampled from culture after CMV antigen stimulation. These receptors originate from a human donor in good health (CMV status not recorded). Some clones in this sample may be carry-over from other donors' samples.

V is TRBV12-3 or TRBV12-4 and J is TRBJ2-5; unclear D gene. Trimming removed 3 bases from V and 4 bases from J, with 12 bases in between. The CDR3 extends over 14 amino acids. The CDR3 loop reads CASSFGRPPETQYF. DNA for the CDR3: TGTGCCAGCAGTTTCGGCAGACCCCCAGAGACCCAGTACTTC.

The gene calls are TRBV5-4 and TRBJ2-1; 10 nucleotides align to TRBD2. V lost 4 bases, J lost 4 bases, and 5 bases stayed unmatched. Germline-derived CDR1 and CDR2 are SGHNT and YYREEE (reference sequence). The CDR3 spans 15 residues. The CDR3 reads CASSPGLALYNEQFF. The CDR3 coding sequence is TGTGCCAGCAGCCCGGGACTAGCGCTGTACAATGAGCAGTTCTTC.

The chain joins TRBV27 to TRBJ1-5; weak D call: TRBD1 (6 bases). Trimming took 3 bases from V and 4 from J, leaving 13 bases between them. Germline assignment: CDR1 MNHEY and CDR2 SMNVEV (reference sequence). CDR3 size: 15 residues. The CDR3 nucleotides read TGTGCCAGCAGTTTCTCCGGGACATCAAATCAGCCCCAGCATTTT. This sequence encodes CASSFSGTSNQPQHF.

V usage is TRBV30 and J usage is TRBJ1-5, with D unclear. Trimming shortened V by 2 bases and J by 1 base, and 9 bases separated the two germline ends. Germline-derived CDR1 and CDR2 are GTSNPN and SVGIG (reference sequence). This CDR3 contains 14 residues. The CDR3 DNA follows: TGTGCCTGGAGTCCTCGGTGGAGCAATCAGCCCCAGCATTTT. Translation: CAWSPRWSNQPQHF.

The chain is built from TRBV6-1 and TRBJ1-4, with 11 bases matching TRBD1. V shed 6 bases and J 8 bases; nucleotides not matched to a gene: 2. Germline CDR1 reads MNHNS; CDR2 reads SASEGT. This CDR3 has 13 residues. Here the CDR3 reads CASRGTGGEKLFF. CDR3 nucleotides: TGTGCCAGCAGGGGGACAGGGGGGGAAAAACTGTTTTTT.

This clonotype was seen many times. V usage is TRBV7-2 and J usage is TRBJ1-1, with D perhaps matching TRBD1 (6 bases). Trimming pared 5 bases from V and 2 bases from J, leaving 9 bases between. This CDR3 is 13 amino acids long. Germline V gives CDR1 SGHTA, CDR2 FQGNSA. CDR3 nucleotides: TGTGCCAGCAGCCCACAGGGTAACACTGAAGCTTTCTTT. Amino acid sequence: CASSPQGNTEAFF. Supplemented by reference TRBV7-2 and TRBJ1-1, the full variable domain reads GAGVSQSPSNKVTEKGKDVELRCDPISGHTALYWYRQSLGQGLEFLIYFQGNSAPDKSGLPSDRFSAERTGGSVSTLTIQRTQQEDSAVYLCASSPQGNTEAFFGQGTRLTVV.

This clonotype showed up many times. The gene calls are TRBV7-8 and TRBJ2-7, with 7 bases that match TRBD2. This CDR3 is built from 18 residues. V dropped 5 bases and J dropped 4; count of bases not matched to a gene: 20. CDR1 and CDR2 from the germline V gene are SGHVS and FQNEAQ. In DNA, the CDR3 is TGTGCCAGCAGCCGCCTAGGGAAATCTAGCGGAGCAGCTTACGAGCAGTACTTC. Protein sequence: CASSRLGKSSGAAYEQYF.

The chain carries TRBV6-5 and TRBJ2-7, with 7 bases lining up with TRBD1. Per germline, CDR1 MNHEY and CDR2 SVGAGI. Trimming took 5 bases from V and 6 from J; bases not matched to a gene: 10. There are 14 residues in the CDR3. This CDR3 is CASSRRGGSGEQYF. The CDR3 DNA reads TGTGCCAGCAGTCGGAGAGGGGGCTCCGGCGAGCAGTACTTC.

This clonotype was counted only a few times. The V call is TRBV19, the J call TRBJ1-1; TRBD1 matches 8 bases. The CDR3 runs 13 residues. The V gene end was trimmed by 2 bases and the J gene end by 7 bases; junction bases not matched to a gene: 3. Germline V CDR1 and CDR2: LNHDA, SQIVND (reference sequence). CDR3 coding DNA: TGTGCCAGTAGTATACAACAGGGGGGTGAAGCTTTCTTT. This encodes CASSIQQGGEAFF.

This clonotype was recorded a few times. The J gene is TRBJ2-3, the V gene TRBV7-2, with D unresolved. Germline CDR1 is SGHTA and CDR2 is FQGNSA. V was clipped by 5 bases and J by 0 bases, with 6 bases between them. CDR3 length: 13 amino acids. Written as DNA, the CDR3 is TGTGCCAGCAGCATGATCAGCACAGATACGCAGTATTTT. It specifies CASSMISTDTQYF.

The V and J genes are TRBV7-8 and TRBJ1-1; D remains unclear. CDR3 length: 14 amino acids. Trimming left V 2 bases short and J 10 bases short, with 17 bases between. CDR1 is SGHVS, CDR2 FQNEAQ, per germline. As DNA, the CDR3 is TGTGCCAGCAGCTTATTTGGGGTGGATGGAGGAGCTTTCTTT. Residues: CASSLFGVDGGAFF.

The chain is built from TRBV5-1 and TRBJ2-5; the match to TRBD1 covers 8 bases. Germline values: CDR1 SGHRS, CDR2 YFSETQ. Trimming cost V 4 bases and J 4 bases; bases outside gene matches: 3. The CDR3 has 13 residues. The CDR3 protein is CASSGGTGETQYF. The CDR3 DNA reads as TGCGCCAGCAGCGGTGGGACAGGAGAGACCCAGTACTTC.

The chain recombines TRBV24-1 with TRBJ2-3; either TRBD1 or TRBD2 may supply D (5 bases each). The V end lost 8 bases, the J end lost 2 bases, and 13 bases lay between the germline ends. CDR3 length: 14 amino acids. Germline CDR1 KGHDR, CDR2 SFDVKD. Here the CDR3 reads CATTEGLHTDTQYF. In DNA form, the CDR3 reads TGTGCCACCACCGAGGGGTTACACACAGATACGCAGTATTTT.

In this sample, this clonotype turned up many times. The chain links TRBV7-8 to TRBJ2-1; TRBD2 aligns across 10 bases. Trimming took 4 bases from V and 5 from J; bases not matched to a gene: 8. Germline V gene sequence: CDR1 SGHVS, CDR2 FQNEAQ. The CDR3 is 16 residues long. CDR3 nucleotide sequence: TGTGCCAGCAGCTCGTGGAGGACTAGCGGTGACAATGAGCAGTTCTTC. Amino acids: CASSSWRTSGDNEQFF.

The chain employs TRBV20-1 and TRBJ2-4, with a tentative D call TRBD1 (6 bases). Germline CDR1 is DFQATT and CDR2 is SNEGSKA (reference sequence). Trimming pared 3 bases from V and 0 bases from J, leaving 15 bases between. The CDR3 has 16 residues. CDR3: CSAREDRRLAKNIQYF. The CDR3, as DNA: TGCAGTGCTAGGGAAGACAGGAGGCTAGCCAAAAACATTCAGTACTTC.

This clonotype was counted a single time. V usage is TRBV28 and J usage is TRBJ1-3; D not resolved. The V gene's germline CDR1 is MDHEN and CDR2 SYDVKM. The CDR3 has 15 residues. V was cut by 2 bases and J by 0 bases, with 8 bases left in between. This chain's CDR3 is CASSLGSSSGNTIYF. The CDR3 region has the DNA TGTGCCAGCAGTTTAGGCAGTTCCTCTGGAAACACCATATATTTT. Filled out from reference TRBV28 and TRBJ1-3, the complete variable domain reads DVKVTQSSRYLVKRTGEKVFLECVQDMDHENMFWYRQDPGLGLRLIYFSYDVKMKEKGDIPEGYSVSREKKERFSLILESASTNQTSMYLCASSLGSSSGNTIYFGEGSWLTVV.

This clonotype appeared a few times. The rearrangement joins TRBV7-8 to TRBJ2-3, with TRBD2 identical over 10 bases. Per germline, CDR1 SGHVS and CDR2 FQNEAQ. The trim removed 5 bases at V and 6 bases at J, leaving 8 bases unmatched. This CDR3 comprises 15 residues. CDR3 loop: CASSDISGGADTQYF. In DNA, the CDR3 is TGTGCCAGCAGCGACATAAGCGGGGGGGCGGATACGCAGTATTTT.

The V call is TRBV12-3 or TRBV12-4, the J call TRBJ2-3, with TRBD2 as a possible D gene (6 bases). The CDR3 runs to 12 residues. Trimming removed 6 bases from V and 6 bases from J, with 10 bases in between. CDR3 DNA sequence: TGTGCCAGCAGGGGAGGCGTGGATACGCAGTATTTT. Its protein is CASRGGVDTQYF.

V and J are TRBV27 and TRBJ2-1; possibly TRBD2 for D (6 bases). Germline V gene sequence: CDR1 MNHEY, CDR2 SMNVEV (reference sequence). This CDR3 contains 16 residues. Trimming removed 4 bases from V and 9 bases from J, with 22 bases in between. CDR3 region: CASSSRLALVKGEQFF. CDR3 DNA sequence: TGTGCCAGCAGTTCAAGGCTAGCGTTAGTTAAAGGTGAGCAGTTCTTC.

The chain combines TRBV11-3 with TRBJ1-1; 8 bases map to TRBD1. CDR1 SGHNT and CDR2 YENEEA come from the germline V gene. The CDR3 runs to 15 residues. Trimming removed 0 bases from V and 5 bases from J; junction bases left unmatched: 5. CDR3 amino acids: CASSLDGQGGTEAFF. CDR3 in DNA: TGTGCCAGCAGCTTAGACGGACAGGGCGGGACTGAAGCTTTCTTT. Full variable domain (missing parts from reference TRBV11-3 and TRBJ1-1): EAGVVQSPRYKIIEKKQPVAFWCNPISGHNTLYWYLQNLGQGPELLIRYENEEAVDDSQLPKDRFSAERLKGVDSTLKIQPAELGDSAVYLCASSLDGQGGTEAFFGQGTRLTVV.

The rearrangement links TRBV24-1 to TRBJ2-2; D is perhaps TRBD2 (7 bases). Between the trimmed V and J ends, which lost 8 bases and 0 bases, there was a span of 9 bases. The CDR3 is made up of 14 amino acids. Germline V gene lookup returns CDR1 KGHDR and CDR2 SFDVKD. The CDR3: CATTGGANTGELFF. Written as DNA, the CDR3 is TGTGCCACCACGGGGGGCGCGAACACCGGGGAGCTGTTTTTT.